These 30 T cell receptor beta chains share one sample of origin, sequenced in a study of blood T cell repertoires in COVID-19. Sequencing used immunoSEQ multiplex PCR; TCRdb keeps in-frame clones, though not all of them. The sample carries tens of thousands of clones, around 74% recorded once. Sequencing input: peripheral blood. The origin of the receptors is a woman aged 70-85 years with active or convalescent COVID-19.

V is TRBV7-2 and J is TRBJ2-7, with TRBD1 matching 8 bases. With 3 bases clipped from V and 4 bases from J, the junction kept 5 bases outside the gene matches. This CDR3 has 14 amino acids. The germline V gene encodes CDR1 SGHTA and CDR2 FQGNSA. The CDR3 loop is CASSLGTGIYEQYF. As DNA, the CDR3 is TGTGCCAGCAGCTTGGGGACAGGAATATACGAGCAGTACTTC.

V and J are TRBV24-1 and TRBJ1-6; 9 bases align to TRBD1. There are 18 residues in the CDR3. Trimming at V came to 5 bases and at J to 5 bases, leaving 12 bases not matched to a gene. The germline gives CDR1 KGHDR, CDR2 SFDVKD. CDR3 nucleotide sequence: TGTGCCACCAGTGCATGGGATGGGACAGGGAGGAATAATTCACCCCTCCACTTT. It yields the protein CATSAWDGTGRNNSPLHF.

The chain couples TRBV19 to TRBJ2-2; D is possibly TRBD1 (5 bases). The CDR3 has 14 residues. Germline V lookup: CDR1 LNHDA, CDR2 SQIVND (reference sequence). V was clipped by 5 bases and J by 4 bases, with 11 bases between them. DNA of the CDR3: TGTGCCAGTAGTCCGAGACAGTCCACCGGGGAGCTGTTTTTT. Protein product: CASSPRQSTGELFF.

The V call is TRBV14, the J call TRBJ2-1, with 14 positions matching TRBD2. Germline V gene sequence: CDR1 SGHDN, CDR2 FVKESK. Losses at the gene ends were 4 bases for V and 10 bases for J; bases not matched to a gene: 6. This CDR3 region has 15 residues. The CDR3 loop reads CASSPGLAGVYEQFF. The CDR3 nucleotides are TGTGCCAGCAGCCCGGGACTAGCGGGAGTCTACGAGCAGTTCTTC.

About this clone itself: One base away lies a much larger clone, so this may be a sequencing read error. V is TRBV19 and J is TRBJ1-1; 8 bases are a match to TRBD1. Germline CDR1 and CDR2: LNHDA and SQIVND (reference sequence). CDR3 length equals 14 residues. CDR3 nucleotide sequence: TGTGCCAGTAGTAGCACAGGGGGGACGACTGAATCTTTCTTT. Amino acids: CASSSTGGTTESFF. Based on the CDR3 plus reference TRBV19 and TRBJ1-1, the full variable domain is DGGITQSPKYLFRKEGQNVTLSCEQNLNHDAMYWYRQDPGQGLRLIYYSQIVNDFQKGDIAEGYSVSREKKESFPLTVTSAQKNPTAFYLCASSSTGGTTESFFGQGTRLTVV.

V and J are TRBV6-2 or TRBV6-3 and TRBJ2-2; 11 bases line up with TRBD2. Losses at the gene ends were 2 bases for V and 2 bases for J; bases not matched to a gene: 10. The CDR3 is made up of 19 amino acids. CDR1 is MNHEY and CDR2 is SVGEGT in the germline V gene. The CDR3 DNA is TGTGCCAGCAGTTACCACCAACCGGGACTAGCGGAAAACACCGGGGAGCTGTTTTTT. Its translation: CASSYHQPGLAENTGELFF.

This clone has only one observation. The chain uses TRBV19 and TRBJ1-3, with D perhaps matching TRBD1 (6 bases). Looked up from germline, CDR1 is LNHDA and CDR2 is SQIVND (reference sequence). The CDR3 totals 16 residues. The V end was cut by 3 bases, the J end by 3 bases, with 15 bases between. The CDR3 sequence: CASSMGAHGIGNTIYF. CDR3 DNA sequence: TGTGCCAGTAGTATGGGGGCACACGGGATTGGAAACACCATATATTTT. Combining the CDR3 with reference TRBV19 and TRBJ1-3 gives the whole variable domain DGGITQSPKYLFRKEGQNVTLSCEQNLNHDAMYWYRQDPGQGLRLIYYSQIVNDFQKGDIAEGYSVSREKKESFPLTVTSAQKNPTAFYLCASSMGAHGIGNTIYFGEGSWLTVV.

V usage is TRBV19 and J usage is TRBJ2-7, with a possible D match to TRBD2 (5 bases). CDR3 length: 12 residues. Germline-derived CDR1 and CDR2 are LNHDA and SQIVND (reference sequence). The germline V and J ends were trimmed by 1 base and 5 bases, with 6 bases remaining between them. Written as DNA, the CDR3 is TGTGCCAGTAGTATAGTCGGGAACGAGCAGTACTTC. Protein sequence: CASSIVGNEQYF.

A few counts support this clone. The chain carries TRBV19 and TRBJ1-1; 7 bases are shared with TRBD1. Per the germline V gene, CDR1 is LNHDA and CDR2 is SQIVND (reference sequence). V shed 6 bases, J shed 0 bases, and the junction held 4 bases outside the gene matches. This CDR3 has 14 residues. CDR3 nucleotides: TGTGCCAGTAGGAATACAGGGGTGAACACTGAAGCTTTCTTT. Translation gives CASRNTGVNTEAFF.

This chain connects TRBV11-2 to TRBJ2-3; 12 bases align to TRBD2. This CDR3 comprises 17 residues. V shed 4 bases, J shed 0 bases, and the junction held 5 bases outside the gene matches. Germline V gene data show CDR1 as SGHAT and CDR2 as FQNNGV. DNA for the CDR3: TGTGCCAGCAGCTGGGGACTAGCGGGCTCTAGCACAGATACGCAGTATTTT. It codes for CASSWGLAGSSTDTQYF.

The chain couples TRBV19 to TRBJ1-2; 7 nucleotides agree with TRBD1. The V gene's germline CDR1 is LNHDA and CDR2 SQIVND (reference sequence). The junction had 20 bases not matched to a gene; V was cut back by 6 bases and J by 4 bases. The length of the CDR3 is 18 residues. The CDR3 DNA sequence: TGTGCCAGTAGCGCCCCGGGACAGACGCGCGATCTTAGCTATGGCTACACCTTC. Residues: CASSAPGQTRDLSYGYTF.

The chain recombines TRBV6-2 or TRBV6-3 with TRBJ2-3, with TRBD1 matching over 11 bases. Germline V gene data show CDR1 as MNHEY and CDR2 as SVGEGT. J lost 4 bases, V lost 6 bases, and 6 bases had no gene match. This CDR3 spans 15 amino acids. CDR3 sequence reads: CASSFGTGGSDTQYF. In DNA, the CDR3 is TGTGCCAGCAGCTTCGGGACAGGGGGTTCAGATACGCAGTATTTT.

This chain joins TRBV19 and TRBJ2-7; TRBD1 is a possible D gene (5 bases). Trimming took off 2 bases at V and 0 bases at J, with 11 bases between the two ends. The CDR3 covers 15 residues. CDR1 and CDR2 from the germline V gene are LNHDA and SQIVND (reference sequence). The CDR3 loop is CASSISLGASYEQYF. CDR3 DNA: TGTGCCAGTAGTATATCTCTTGGGGCCTCCTACGAGCAGTACTTC.

CDR3 amino acids: CASSLYQESSGGGTDTQYF. The DNA of the CDR3 is TGCGCCAGCAGCCTCTATCAGGAGTCTAGCGGGGGAGGGACAGATACGCAGTATTTT. The chain combines TRBV4-3 with TRBJ2-3; 10 bases align to TRBD2. The V gene end was trimmed by 4 bases and the J gene end by 3 bases; junction bases not matched to a gene: 16. The CDR3 has 19 amino acids. CDR1 is LGHNA, CDR2 YSLEER, per germline.

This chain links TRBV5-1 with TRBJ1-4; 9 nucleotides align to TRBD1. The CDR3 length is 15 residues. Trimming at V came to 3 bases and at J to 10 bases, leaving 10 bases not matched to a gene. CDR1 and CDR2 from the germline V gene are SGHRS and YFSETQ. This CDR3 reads CASSSTGQGSTKLFF. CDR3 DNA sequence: TGCGCCAGCAGCTCGACCGGACAGGGGAGTACAAAACTGTTTTTT.

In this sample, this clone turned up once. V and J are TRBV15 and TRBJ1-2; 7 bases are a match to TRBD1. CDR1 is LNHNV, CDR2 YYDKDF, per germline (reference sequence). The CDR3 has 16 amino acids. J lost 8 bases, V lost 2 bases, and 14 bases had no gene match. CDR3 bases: TGTGCCACCAGCAGAAGTCGGAGCCGGACAGGTGGGGGCTACACCTTC. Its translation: CATSRSRSRTGGGYTF.

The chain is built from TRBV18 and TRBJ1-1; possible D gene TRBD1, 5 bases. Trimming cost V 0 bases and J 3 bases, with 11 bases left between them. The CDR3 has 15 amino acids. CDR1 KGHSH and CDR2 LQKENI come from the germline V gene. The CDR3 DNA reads TGTGCCAGCTCACCACCCAGGGTCTGGGACACTGAAGCTTTCTTT. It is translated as CASSPPRVWDTEAFF.

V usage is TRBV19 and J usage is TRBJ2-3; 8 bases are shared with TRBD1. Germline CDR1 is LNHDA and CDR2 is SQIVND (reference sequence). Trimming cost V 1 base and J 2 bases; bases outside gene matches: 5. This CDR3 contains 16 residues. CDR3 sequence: CASSIGTGTYTDTQYF. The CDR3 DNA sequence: TGTGCCAGTAGTATAGGGACAGGGACTTACACAGATACGCAGTATTTT. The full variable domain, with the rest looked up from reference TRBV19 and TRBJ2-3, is DGGITQSPKYLFRKEGQNVTLSCEQNLNHDAMYWYRQDPGQGLRLIYYSQIVNDFQKGDIAEGYSVSREKKESFPLTVTSAQKNPTAFYLCASSIGTGTYTDTQYFGPGTRLTVL.

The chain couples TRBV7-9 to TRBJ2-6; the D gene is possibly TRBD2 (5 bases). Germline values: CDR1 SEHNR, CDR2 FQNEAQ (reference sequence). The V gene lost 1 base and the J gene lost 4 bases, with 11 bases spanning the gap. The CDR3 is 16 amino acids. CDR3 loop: CASSLGRALGANVLTF. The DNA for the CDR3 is TGTGCCAGCAGCTTAGGGCGGGCGCTGGGGGCCAACGTCCTGACTTTC.

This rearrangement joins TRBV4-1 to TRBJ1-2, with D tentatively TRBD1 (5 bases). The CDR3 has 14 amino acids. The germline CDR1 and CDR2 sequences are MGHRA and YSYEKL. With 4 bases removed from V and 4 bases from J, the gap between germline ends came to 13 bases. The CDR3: CASSLTTGAYGYTF. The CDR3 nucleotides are TGCGCCAGCAGCCTAACCACAGGTGCCTATGGCTACACCTTC.

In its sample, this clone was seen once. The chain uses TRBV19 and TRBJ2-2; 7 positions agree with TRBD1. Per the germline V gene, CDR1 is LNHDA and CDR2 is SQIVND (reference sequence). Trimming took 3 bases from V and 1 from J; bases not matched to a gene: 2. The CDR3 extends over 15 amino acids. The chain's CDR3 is CASSIRTGNTGELFF. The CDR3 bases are TGTGCCAGTAGTATCCGGACAGGGAACACCGGGGAGCTGTTTTTT.

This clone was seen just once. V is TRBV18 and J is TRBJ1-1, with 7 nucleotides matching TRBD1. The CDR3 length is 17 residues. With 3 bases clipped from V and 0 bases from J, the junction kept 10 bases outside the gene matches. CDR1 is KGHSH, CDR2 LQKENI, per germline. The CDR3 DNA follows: TGTGCCAGCTCACCCTATGGGGCAGGGGGGTTGAACACTGAAGCTTTCTTT. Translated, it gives CASSPYGAGGLNTEAFF.

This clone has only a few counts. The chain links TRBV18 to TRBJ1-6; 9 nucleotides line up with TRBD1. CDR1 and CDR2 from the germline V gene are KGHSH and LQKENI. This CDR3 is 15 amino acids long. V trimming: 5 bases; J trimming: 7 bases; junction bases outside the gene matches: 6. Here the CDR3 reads CASSVDRGPNSPLHF. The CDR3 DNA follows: TGTGCCAGCTCAGTGGACAGGGGCCCCAATTCACCCCTCCACTTT.

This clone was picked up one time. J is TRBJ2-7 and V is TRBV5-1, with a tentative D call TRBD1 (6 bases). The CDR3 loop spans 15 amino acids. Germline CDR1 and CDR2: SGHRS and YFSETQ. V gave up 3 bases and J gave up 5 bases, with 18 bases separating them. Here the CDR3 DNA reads TGCGCCAGCAGCTCAAAAAAAGGGGGTTCGAACGAGCAGTACTTC. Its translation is CASSSKKGGSNEQYF.

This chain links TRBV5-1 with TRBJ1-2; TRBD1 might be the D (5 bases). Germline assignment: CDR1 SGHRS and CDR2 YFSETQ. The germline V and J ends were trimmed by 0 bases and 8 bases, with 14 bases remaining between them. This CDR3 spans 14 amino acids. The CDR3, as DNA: TGCGCCAGCAGCTTGGCCGTGGACATAATGGGCTACACCTTC. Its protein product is CASSLAVDIMGYTF. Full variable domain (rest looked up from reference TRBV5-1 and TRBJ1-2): KAGVTQTPRYLIKTRGQQVTLSCSPISGHRSVSWYQQTPGQGLQFLFEYFSETQRNKGNFPGRFSGRQFSNSRSEMNVSTLELGDSALYLCASSLAVDIMGYTFGSGTRLTVV.

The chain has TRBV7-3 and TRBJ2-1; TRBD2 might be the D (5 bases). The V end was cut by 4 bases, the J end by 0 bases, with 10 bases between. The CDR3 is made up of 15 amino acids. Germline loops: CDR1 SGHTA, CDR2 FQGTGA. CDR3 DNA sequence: TGTGCCAGCAGCTACCCTGGGAGCTCCTACAATGAGCAGTTCTTC. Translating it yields CASSYPGSSYNEQFF.

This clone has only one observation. Here the CDR3 reads CAISTGLAGVIDTQYF. CDR3 nucleotides: TGTGCCATCAGCACCGGACTAGCGGGGGTGATAGATACGCAGTATTTT. V usage is TRBV10-3 and J usage is TRBJ2-3, with TRBD2 matching over 13 bases. V gave up 6 bases and J gave up 5 bases; unmatched junction bases: 8. Per germline, CDR1 ENHRY and CDR2 SYGVKD. CDR3 length: 16 amino acids.

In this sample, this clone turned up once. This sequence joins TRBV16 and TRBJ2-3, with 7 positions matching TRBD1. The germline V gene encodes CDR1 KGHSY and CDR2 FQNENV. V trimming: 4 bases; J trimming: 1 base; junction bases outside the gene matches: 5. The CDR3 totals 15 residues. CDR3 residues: CASSPTTGRTDTQYF. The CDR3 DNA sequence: TGTGCCAGCAGCCCCACGACAGGGCGCACAGATACGCAGTATTTT. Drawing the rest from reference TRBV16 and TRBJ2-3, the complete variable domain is GEEVAQTPKHLVRGEGQKAKLYCAPIKGHSYVFWYQQVLKNEFKFLISFQNENVFDETGMPKERFSAKCLPNSPCSLEIQATKLEDSAVYFCASSPTTGRTDTQYFGPGTRLTVL.

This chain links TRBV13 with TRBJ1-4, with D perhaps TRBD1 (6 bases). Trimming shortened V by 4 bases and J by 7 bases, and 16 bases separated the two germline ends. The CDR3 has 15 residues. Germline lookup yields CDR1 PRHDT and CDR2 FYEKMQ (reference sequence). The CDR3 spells CASSSRLGGAEKLFF. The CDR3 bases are TGTGCCAGCAGCTCCCGGCTTGGGGGGGCTGAAAAACTGTTTTTT.

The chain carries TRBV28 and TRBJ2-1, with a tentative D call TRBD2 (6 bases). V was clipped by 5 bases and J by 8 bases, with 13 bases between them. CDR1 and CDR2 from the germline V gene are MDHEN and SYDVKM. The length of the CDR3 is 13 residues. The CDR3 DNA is TGTGCCAGCAGTCAACGTCGCGGGGATGAGCAGTTCTTC. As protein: CASSQRRGDEQFF.